One sample yielded the 5 T cell receptor beta chains listed below, sequenced in a study of T cells in narcolepsy. Here immunoSEQ multiplex PCR was the method, and the copy in TCRdb shows in-frame clones only, minus some. The table lists about 29,000 clones, 70% to 90% of them singletons. Sequencing was performed on memory (CD45RA-) CD4+ T cells from blood. The receptors derive from a human donor in good health.

This chain joins TRBV19 and TRBJ1-4; no reliable D call. The germline V gene encodes CDR1 LNHDA and CDR2 SQIVND (reference sequence). CDR3 length: 15 residues. Trimming shortened V by 6 bases and J by 0 bases, and 11 bases separated the two germline ends. CDR3 sequence: CASSPRAATNEKLFF. CDR3 sequence (DNA): TGTGCCAGTAGCCCCCGGGCGGCAACTAATGAAAAACTGTTTTTT.

CDR3 loop: CASSRRANTEAFF. CDR3 nucleotide sequence: TGTGCCAGCAGCCGCAGGGCGAACACTGAAGCTTTCTTT. The rearrangement uses TRBV28 and TRBJ1-1; D may be TRBD1 (5 bases). The germline V gene encodes CDR1 MDHEN and CDR2 SYDVKM. The length of the CDR3 is 13 residues. V was shortened by 6 bases and J by 1 base, with 9 bases between the two germline ends.

The table lists this clone with a count of one. The chain is built from TRBV18 and TRBJ2-6, with TRBD1 matching 8 bases. The CDR3 has 16 residues. Germline V CDR1 and CDR2: KGHSH, LQKENI. V gave up 6 bases and J gave up 2 bases; unmatched junction bases: 6. This CDR3 reads CASSLTTGAGANVLTF. The CDR3 DNA is TGTGCCAGCTCGCTTACGACAGGGGCTGGGGCCAACGTCCTGACTTTC.

The chain employs TRBV27 and TRBJ1-2; perhaps TRBD1 as D (6 bases). CDR3 length: 12 residues. V lost 5 bases to trimming and J lost 8 bases, with 12 bases between them. Looked up from germline, CDR1 is MNHEY and CDR2 is SMNVEV (reference sequence). The CDR3 DNA is TGTGCCAGCAGTCCAACAGGGTTGGGCTACACCTTC. Its protein is CASSPTGLGYTF.

The V call is TRBV5-4, the J call TRBJ1-2; 9 bases match TRBD1. Germline V gives CDR1 SGHNT, CDR2 YYREEE (reference sequence). Trimming cost V 2 bases and J 4 bases; bases outside gene matches: 12. This CDR3 is 17 amino acids long. The CDR3 DNA sequence: TGTGCCAGCAGCTTACCACAGGGGGCCCTCTACGGCTATGGCTACACCTTC. This translates into CASSLPQGALYGYGYTF.